Shown below are 9 T cell receptor beta chains from a single sample sequenced in a study of blood T cell repertoires in COVID-19. The data were produced by immunoSEQ multiplex PCR, yet TCRdb's version contains in-frame clones alone and is incomplete. The table has about 210,000 clones, 65% to 90% seen once. Specimen: peripheral blood. These receptors all stem from a woman in her 70s with COVID-19, enrolled during active disease.

V usage is TRBV11-3 and J usage is TRBJ1-6; D gene ambiguous. V was clipped by 0 bases and J by 7 bases, with 4 bases between them. The germline CDR1 and CDR2 sequences are SGHNT and YENEEA. This CDR3 has 13 amino acids. The CDR3 DNA reads TGTGCCAGCAGCTTAGAACAGAATTCACCCCTCCACTTT. This sequence encodes CASSLEQNSPLHF.

The rearrangement joins TRBV5-1 to TRBJ2-3, with 7 positions matching TRBD2. Germline V lookup: CDR1 SGHRS, CDR2 YFSETQ. This CDR3 is 14 amino acids long. The ends lost 2 bases at V and 1 base at J; junction bases unmatched: 1. The CDR3 sequence is CASSFRGGTDTQYF. In DNA form, the CDR3 reads TGCGCCAGCAGCTTTCGGGGGGGCACAGATACGCAGTATTTT. The full variable domain, completed using reference TRBV5-1 and TRBJ2-3, is KAGVTQTPRYLIKTRGQQVTLSCSPISGHRSVSWYQQTPGQGLQFLFEYFSETQRNKGNFPGRFSGRQFSNSRSEMNVSTLELGDSALYLCASSFRGGTDTQYFGPGTRLTVL.

The rearrangement uses TRBV18 and TRBJ2-2; maybe TRBD1 (6 bases). Trimming left V 3 bases short and J 3 bases short, with 14 bases between. The CDR3 runs to 16 residues. Germline loops: CDR1 KGHSH, CDR2 LQKENI. CDR3 nucleotide sequence: TGTGCCAGCTCACCGTACAGGGCGCCAGACACCGGGGAGCTGTTTTTT. It encodes CASSPYRAPDTGELFF.

The sample holds a few counts of this clone. This chain connects TRBV6-2 or TRBV6-3 to TRBJ2-1, with TRBD2 matching over 8 bases. The ends lost 4 bases at V and 5 bases at J; junction bases unmatched: 1. The CDR3 has 13 residues. Germline CDR1 is MNHEY and CDR2 is SVGEGT. CDR3 sequence (DNA): TGTGCCAGCAGTTCGCGGGGGGACAATGAGCAGTTCTTC. It is translated as CASSSRGDNEQFF.

The chain links TRBV4-3 to TRBJ2-2; TRBD2 agrees at 10 bases. V was clipped by 0 bases and J by 2 bases; unmatched bases: 6. The length of the CDR3 is 18 residues. Germline values: CDR1 LGHNA, CDR2 YSLEER. CDR3 sequence (DNA): TGCGCCAGCAGCCAAGAGATAGGACTAGCGGCTAACACCGGGGAGCTGTTTTTT. This encodes CASSQEIGLAANTGELFF.

This rearrangement joins TRBV5-1 to TRBJ1-1; no reliable D call. The germline CDR1 and CDR2 sequences are SGHRS and YFSETQ. Deletions cut 0 bases from V and 4 bases from J, with 10 bases between. The CDR3 has 14 residues. CDR3 amino acids: CASSLDGSGTEAFF. The CDR3 nucleotides read TGCGCCAGCAGCTTGGACGGATCGGGCACTGAAGCTTTCTTT.

The chain couples TRBV5-6 to TRBJ1-2; D is unresolved. The CDR3 contains 13 residues. V lost 0 bases to trimming and J lost 8 bases, with 11 bases between them. The germline gives CDR1 SGHDT, CDR2 YYEEEE. CDR3 region: CASSLGTGKGYTF. CDR3 coding DNA: TGTGCCAGCAGCTTGGGCACCGGGAAGGGCTACACCTTC.

The rearrangement uses TRBV7-8 and TRBJ2-7; 11 bases fit TRBD2. Per the germline V gene, CDR1 is SGHVS and CDR2 is FQNEAQ. CDR3 size: 15 residues. The V gene end was trimmed by 4 bases and the J gene end by 2 bases; junction bases not matched to a gene: 4. CDR3 in DNA: TGTGCCAGCAGCTCCGTAGCGGGAGGGCCCTACGAGCAGTACTTC. Translating it yields CASSSVAGGPYEQYF.

V gene TRBV4-1 combines with J gene TRBJ2-1; D gene ambiguous. This CDR3 spans 15 amino acids. CDR1 and CDR2 from the germline V gene are MGHRA and YSYEKL. The V end was cut by 4 bases, the J end by 0 bases, with 10 bases between. This chain's CDR3 is CASSLGPSSYNEQFF. CDR3 in DNA: TGCGCCAGCAGCCTCGGTCCCTCCTCCTACAATGAGCAGTTCTTC.